This is a list of T cell receptor beta chains from one sample in a study of response to subunit inactivated influenza vaccine. TCRdb independently ran MiXCR on the RT-PCR reads; one entry per CDR3 protein. The sample records 500,000 to 600,000 distinct CDR3 sequences, roughly 10% being singletons. This sample was also put to use in a study of T cells expressing NK-cell markers.

This specimen consisted of PBMCs from blood, obtained on the day of vaccination. The source of these receptors is a man aged 50 to 60 who received an inactivated influenza vaccine. CDR3s include the opening cysteine and the closing phenylalanine or tryptophan. The D gene is left open where the match is weak. Clone size is stated in some rows and not others, as once, few, many or a class when expanded.

clone size: many; J gene: TRBJ2-3; V gene: TRBV6-4; D gene: TRBD1; CDR3 protein: CASSGDSDTDTQYF; CDR3 DNA: TGTGCCAGCAGTGGGGACAGTGACACAGATACGCAGTATTTT
clone size: few; J gene: TRBJ2-1; V gene: TRBV5-1; D gene: -; CDR3 protein: CASSLASGSLNEQFF; CDR3 DNA: TGCGCCAGCAGCTTGGCGTCAGGGTCCCTCAATGAGCAGTTCTTC
clone size: -; J gene: TRBJ2-7; V gene: TRBV11-2; D gene: TRBD1; CDR3 protein: CASSFAGQGYEQYF; CDR3 DNA: TGTGCCAGCAGCTTCGCCGGACAGGGCTACGAGCAGTACTTC
clone size: few; J gene: TRBJ2-1; V gene: TRBV7-3; D gene: TRBD1; CDR3 protein: CASSPGQGTEQFF; CDR3 DNA: TGTGCCAGCAGCCCGGGACAGGGGACTGAGCAGTTCTTC
clone size: many; J gene: TRBJ1-2; V gene: TRBV5-6; D gene: -; CDR3 protein: CASSLVRGDTNYGYTF; CDR3 DNA: TGTGCCAGCAGCTTAGTCCGGGGGGACACTAACTATGGCTACACCTTC
clone size: -; J gene: TRBJ2-7; V gene: TRBV5-1; D gene: -; CDR3 protein: CASSLVGYYEQYF; CDR3 DNA: TGCGCCAGCAGCTTGGTGGGATACTACGAGCAGTACTTC
clone size: few; J gene: TRBJ2-1; V gene: TRBV7-9; D gene: TRBD2; CDR3 protein: CASTYLSGRASRNEQFF; CDR3 DNA: TGTGCCAGCACCTACCTCAGCGGGAGGGCCTCTCGGAATGAGCAGTTCTTC
clone size: many; J gene: TRBJ1-2; V gene: TRBV12-3/TRBV12-4; D gene: -; CDR3 protein: CASTVTGTPPNYGYTF; CDR3 DNA: TGTGCCAGCACCGTTACAGGGACTCCCCCTAACTATGGCTACACCTTC
clone size: -; J gene: TRBJ2-7; V gene: TRBV20-1; D gene: -; CDR3 protein: CSATLASAYEQYF; CDR3 DNA: TGCAGTGCCACCCTAGCGTCCGCCTACGAGCAGTACTTC
clone size: -; J gene: TRBJ2-5; V gene: TRBV7-8; D gene: -; CDR3 protein: CASSPSPRTYETQYF; CDR3 DNA: TGTGCCAGCAGCCCAAGTCCGAGGACATACGAGACCCAGTACTTC
clone size: -; J gene: TRBJ1-1; V gene: TRBV2; D gene: -; CDR3 protein: CASTLGMNTEAFF; CDR3 DNA: TGTGCCAGCACCTTAGGGATGAACACTGAAGCTTTCTTT
clone size: -; J gene: TRBJ2-7; V gene: TRBV6-1; D gene: TRBD2; CDR3 protein: CASSEAVTSGSYEQYF; CDR3 DNA: TGTGCCAGCAGTGAAGCCGTGACTAGCGGGAGCTACGAGCAGTACTTC
clone size: many; J gene: TRBJ1-1; V gene: TRBV5-1; D gene: -; CDR3 protein: CASRGTVNTEAFF; CDR3 DNA: TGCGCCAGCAGAGGGACGGTTAACACTGAAGCTTTCTTT
clone size: -; J gene: TRBJ2-5; V gene: TRBV11-2; D gene: -; CDR3 protein: CASSLVVGGRVETQYF; CDR3 DNA: TGTGCCAGCAGCTTAGTAGTGGGGGGGCGTGTAGAGACCCAGTACTTC
clone size: -; J gene: TRBJ1-2; V gene: TRBV30; D gene: TRBD1; CDR3 protein: CAWGTGGRGYTF; CDR3 DNA: TGTGCCTGGGGGACAGGGGGACGTGGCTACACCTTC
clone size: -; J gene: TRBJ1-1; V gene: TRBV7-2; D gene: -; CDR3 protein: CASSLALDRNTEAFF; CDR3 DNA: TGTGCCAGCAGCTTAGCGCTGGACAGGAACACTGAAGCTTTCTTT
clone size: -; J gene: TRBJ2-3; V gene: TRBV28; D gene: -; CDR3 protein: CASSLSARLGDTQYF; CDR3 DNA: TGTGCCAGCAGTTTATCTGCGCGACTCGGAGATACGCAGTATTTT
clone size: many; J gene: TRBJ2-2; V gene: TRBV29-1; D gene: TRBD1; CDR3 protein: CSVETGQGNTGELFF; CDR3 DNA: TGCAGCGTTGAAACGGGACAGGGCAACACCGGGGAGCTGTTTTTT
clone size: -; J gene: TRBJ2-2; V gene: TRBV4-3; D gene: TRBD1; CDR3 protein: CASSQDVATGQGPTGELFF; CDR3 DNA: TGCGCCAGCAGCCAAGATGTGGCAACCGGACAGGGCCCCACCGGGGAGCTGTTTTTT
clone size: few; J gene: TRBJ1-2; V gene: TRBV6-1; D gene: -; CDR3 protein: CASSPGDYGYTF; CDR3 DNA: TGTGCCAGCAGTCCCGGGGACTATGGCTACACCTTC
clone size: -; J gene: TRBJ2-7; V gene: TRBV15; D gene: -; CDR3 protein: CATSRDRGMGEQYF; CDR3 DNA: TGTGCCACCAGCAGAGATCGGGGGATGGGCGAGCAGTACTTC
clone size: -; J gene: TRBJ2-7; V gene: TRBV12-3/TRBV12-4; D gene: -; CDR3 protein: CASRPGHETVEQYF; CDR3 DNA: TGTGCCAGCAGGCCGGGACATGAGACGGTAGAGCAGTACTTC
clone size: many; J gene: TRBJ2-4; V gene: TRBV19; D gene: -; CDR3 protein: CASSIYRSSGIQYF; CDR3 DNA: TGTGCCAGTAGTATATATAGGTCCTCGGGCATTCAGTACTTC
clone size: many; J gene: TRBJ2-5; V gene: TRBV5-6; D gene: -; CDR3 protein: CASSLYGYGETQYF; CDR3 DNA: TGTGCCAGCAGCTTGTACGGGTATGGAGAGACCCAGTACTTC
clone size: -; J gene: TRBJ2-7; V gene: TRBV6-2/TRBV6-3; D gene: -; CDR3 protein: CASNRDTFYEQYF; CDR3 DNA: TGTGCCAGCAATCGGGACACCTTCTACGAGCAGTACTTC
clone size: -; J gene: TRBJ1-5; V gene: TRBV25-1; D gene: -; CDR3 protein: CASSEGMQPQHF; CDR3 DNA: TGTGCCAGCAGTGAAGGGATGCAGCCCCAGCATTTT
clone size: -; J gene: TRBJ2-1; V gene: TRBV27; D gene: -; CDR3 protein: CASRPGGSLYNEQFF; CDR3 DNA: TGTGCCAGCCGACCAGGGGGGTCTCTCTACAATGAGCAGTTCTTC
clone size: few; J gene: TRBJ2-2; V gene: TRBV24-1; D gene: TRBD1; CDR3 protein: CATSDPGQGVSGELFF; CDR3 DNA: TGTGCCACCAGTGATCCGGGACAGGGGGTCTCCGGGGAGCTGTTTTTT
clone size: many; J gene: TRBJ2-3; V gene: TRBV20-1; D gene: -; CDR3 protein: CSAYRTESTDTQYF; CDR3 DNA: TGCAGTGCTTACCGGACAGAAAGCACAGATACGCAGTATTTT
clone size: -; J gene: TRBJ2-7; V gene: TRBV28; D gene: TRBD1; CDR3 protein: CASSLGGQGLSEQYF; CDR3 DNA: TGTGCCAGCAGTTTAGGGGGACAGGGTCTCTCCGAGCAGTACTTC
clone size: few; J gene: TRBJ2-2; V gene: TRBV9; D gene: TRBD2; CDR3 protein: CASSVGGSGSTGELFF; CDR3 DNA: TGTGCCAGCAGCGTAGGGGGTAGCGGGAGCACCGGGGAGCTGTTTTTT
clone size: -; J gene: TRBJ2-1; V gene: TRBV28; D gene: TRBD2; CDR3 protein: CATLGQSRIAGGSYNEQFF; CDR3 DNA: TGTGCCACCTTAGGACAGAGTCGAATAGCGGGAGGCTCCTACAATGAGCAGTTCTTC
clone size: -; J gene: TRBJ1-2; V gene: TRBV12-3/TRBV12-4; D gene: -; CDR3 protein: CASSSDGPYGYTF; CDR3 DNA: TGTGCCAGCAGTTCGGACGGCCCCTATGGCTACACCTTC
clone size: many; J gene: TRBJ2-3; V gene: TRBV24-1; D gene: TRBD1; CDR3 protein: CATSDSTTGPAQYF; CDR3 DNA: TGTGCCACCAGTGATTCCACGACAGGGCCTGCGCAGTATTTT
clone size: -; J gene: TRBJ2-3; V gene: TRBV7-9; D gene: -; CDR3 protein: CASNSWVLGDTQYF; CDR3 DNA: TGTGCCAGCAACTCCTGGGTCCTCGGGGATACGCAGTATTTT
clone size: few; J gene: TRBJ2-7; V gene: TRBV27; D gene: -; CDR3 protein: CASSLYKSSYEQYF; CDR3 DNA: TGTGCCAGCAGTTTATATAAGAGCTCCTACGAGCAGTACTTC